This T cell receptor beta chain appears in the sequencing data of a study of T cell responses to AZD1222 COVID-19 vaccine (dated by TCRdb to about 2021). Regarding the research as a whole: AZD1222 recipients whose second dose came at about 4 weeks and those whose second dose came at about 12 weeks were combined into one group, since spike-specific TCR depth and breadth did not differ between the two schedules. TCR sequencing was performed for about 250 trial participants, of whom some 200 were given two doses of AZD1222 and 26 were given two doses of MenACWY control vaccine. Enrollment into the trials was organized by age into subgroups of 18-55, 56-69 and 70-plus years, and those subgroups contained roughly 150, 30 and 60 TCR-sequenced participants, respectively.

Note on this clone: Which antigen it targets is not known. The record has no base qualities; no much larger clone is one base away.

Explained via the paper, the time point label denotes: baseline before first vaccination. Vaccinee samples were obtained from the UK trials COV001 and COV002, which included a single-blind randomized controlled phase 2/3 trial of AZD1222 (ChAdOx1 nCoV-19) in healthy adults. For TCRbeta chain sequencing, PBMC samples from trial participants were taken at day 0 and at day 28 after the second dose. Cut back by 1 base and 2 bases, the V and J ends lie 8 bases apart. CDR1 and CDR2 are drawn from the germline V gene: SGHVS, FQNEAQ. The CDR3, from cysteine to phenylalanine, totals 14 residues. Solely the CDR3 DNA is kept, with 42 bases framed from the first base. The investigation overall reported the following: Spike-specific TCR breadth and depth rose significantly after two AZD1222 doses compared with day 0 and with MenACWY recipients. Participants were mostly white British, with more females than males. The authors suggested clonal diversity may have been underestimated. The whole spike protein was spanned by vaccine-associated CD4 TCRs, and dominant responses were seen in regions 160-218 and 743-854. No day 14 peak-response samples were available, so repertoires were characterized only after the peak T cell response. The 56-69-year group was small, and its depth increase did not reach significance, likely because of low power. Reportedly, close to half of the unique spike-specific TCRs recognized epitopes lying outside the regions that are mutated in the B.1.351 and B.1.1.7 variants. Only a handful of AZD1222 recipients were SARS-CoV-2 seropositive at baseline, limiting conclusions about previously exposed vaccinees.

The CDR3 regions of human TCRbeta chains were subjected to immunosequencing. From the authors' description of their analysis: TCRs in the repertoires were matched against a reference library of SARS-CoV-2-specific TCRs that had been generated with the MIRA antigen-specificity platform. Breadth meant the fraction of unique TCRs that were SARS-CoV-2-associated, whereas depth meant the fraction of total T cells that were SARS-CoV-2-associated. Using the MIRA data, each spike-specific TCR was mapped to the spike region that the TCR reacts to and placed in a CD4 or CD8 class. Log10-transformed breadth and depth values were compared by one-way ANOVA with Sidak's multiple comparisons tests. TCRdb's version of the immuneACCESS table is confined to in-frame rearrangements and falls short of the full clone set. An unresolved V gene accounts for under half of the shortfall where checked; the remainder is of unknown origin. The V and J calls and clone size come from that table; D and trimming were worked out from the DNA. For this sample there are 150,000 to 200,000 clones; around 93% appear just once. The ten largest clones capture roughly 9.8% of the sample.

The V and J genes are TRBV7-8 and TRBJ2-5; perhaps TRBD1 is the D gene, with 5 bases matching. This TCR derives from an adult in good health. The sequencing used peripheral blood, collected on day 0 of AZD1222 vaccination. The CDR3: CASSLVTVQETQYF. The DNA sequence is as follows: TGTGCCAGCAGCTTAGTGACAGTTCAAGAGACCCAGTACTTC.